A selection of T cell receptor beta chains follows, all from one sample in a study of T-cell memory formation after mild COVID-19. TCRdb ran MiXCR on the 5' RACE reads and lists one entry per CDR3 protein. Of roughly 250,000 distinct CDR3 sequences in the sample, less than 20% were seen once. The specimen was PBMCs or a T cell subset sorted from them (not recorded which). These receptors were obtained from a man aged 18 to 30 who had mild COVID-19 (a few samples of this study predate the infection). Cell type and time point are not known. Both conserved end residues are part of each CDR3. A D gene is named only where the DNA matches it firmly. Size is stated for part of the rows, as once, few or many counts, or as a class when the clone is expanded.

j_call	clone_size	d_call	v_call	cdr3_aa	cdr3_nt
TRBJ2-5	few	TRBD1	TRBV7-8	CASSLGRDRGLTAQETQYF	TGTGCCAGCAGCTTAGGTCGGGACAGGGGTCTAACTGCGCAAGAGACCCAGTACTTC
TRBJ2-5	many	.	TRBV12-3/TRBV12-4	CASSPLLGAGETQYF	TGTGCCAGCAGTCCCCTACTGGGGGCGGGAGAGACCCAGTACTTC
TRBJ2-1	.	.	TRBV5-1	CASSSPGRSNEQFF	TGCGCCAGCAGCTCCCCGGGACGCTCCAATGAGCAGTTCTTC
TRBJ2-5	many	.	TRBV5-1	CASSLTASQETQYF	TGCGCCAGCAGCTTGACAGCGTCCCAAGAGACCCAGTACTTC
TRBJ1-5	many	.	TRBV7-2	CASSLAIRQPQHF	TGTGCCAGCAGCTTAGCAATCCGGCAGCCCCAGCATTTT
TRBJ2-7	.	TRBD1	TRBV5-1	CASRPGTGPYEQYF	TGCGCCAGCAGACCCGGGACAGGGCCCTACGAGCAGTACTTC
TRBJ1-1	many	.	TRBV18	CASSSSLEGTEAFF	TGTGCCAGCTCTTCATCACTGGAGGGAACTGAAGCTTTCTTT
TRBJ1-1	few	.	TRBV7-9	CASSSQGRAFF	TGTGCCAGCAGCTCCCAGGGTCGGGCTTTCTTT
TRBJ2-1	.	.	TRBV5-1	CASSRGTVVYNEQFF	TGCGCCAGCAGCCGGGGGACAGTAGTCTACAATGAGCAGTTCTTC
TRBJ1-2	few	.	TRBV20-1	CSALKGSYGYTF	TGCAGTGCACTCAAAGGGAGCTATGGCTACACCTTC
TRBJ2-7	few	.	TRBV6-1	CASSGVGNTYEQYF	TGTGCCAGCAGTGGGGTGGGAAATACCTACGAGCAGTACTTC
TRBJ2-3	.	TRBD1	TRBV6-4	CASSELTGGFLNGTDTQYF	TGTGCCAGCAGTGAACTAACAGGGGGCTTTCTAAATGGGACAGATACGCAGTATTTT
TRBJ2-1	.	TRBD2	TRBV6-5	CASSPSGTELRGQFF	TGTGCCAGCAGTCCTAGCGGGACAGAGCTACGGGGGCAGTTCTTC
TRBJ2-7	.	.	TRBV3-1	CASSQGYLHSYEQYF	TGTGCCAGCAGCCAAGGGTACCTACACTCCTACGAGCAGTACTTC
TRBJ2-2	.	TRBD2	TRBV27	CASSFALAGGSNTGELFF	TGTGCCAGCAGTTTTGCACTAGCGGGGGGATCGAACACCGGGGAGCTGTTTTTT
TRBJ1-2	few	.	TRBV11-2	CASRGPGNYGYTF	TGTGCCAGCAGGGGGCCCGGAAACTATGGCTACACCTTC
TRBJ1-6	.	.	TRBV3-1	CASSQDSDQNSPLHF	TGTGCCAGCAGCCAAGACAGCGATCAGAATTCACCCCTCCACTTT
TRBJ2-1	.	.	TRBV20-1	CSARGGFTYNEQFF	TGCAGTGCTAGAGGAGGGTTCACCTACAATGAGCAGTTCTTC
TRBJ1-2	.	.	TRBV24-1	CATSDRWGDGYTF	TGTGCCACCAGTGATCGGTGGGGGGACGGCTACACCTTC
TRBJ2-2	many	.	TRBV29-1	CSVKYHTDGELFF	TGCAGCGTTAAATATCACACAGACGGGGAGCTGTTTTTT
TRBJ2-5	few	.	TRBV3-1	CASSRITVVETQYF	TGTGCCAGCAGCCGGATAACAGTCGTAGAGACCCAGTACTTC